This T cell receptor (beta chain) was found in a study of cytomegalovirus exposure and HLA in healthy donors (dated by TCRdb to the late 2010s). Notes on the research overall: An earlier analysis of 587 of the donors reported about 260 Gb of sequence data and around 120 million unique TCR beta sequences obtained from about 180 million T cells. An earlier analysis of approximately 640 of the donors applied high-throughput TCR beta sequencing to assess whether each TCR beta V gene segment acted as functional or pseudogenic. Among the approximately 430 genotyped donors, more than 70% belonged to the genetic ancestry cluster associated with self-reported Caucasian donors. Typing coverage varied by locus: about 620-630 donors for A, B, C, DRB1 and DQB1; approximately 500 for DQA1; more than 600 for DPA1; roughly 470 for DPB1. In a later analysis, previously published TCR beta repertoires from about 640 donors were re-analyzed and high-resolution HLA genotyping was added so that TCR occurrence patterns could be studied. To predict cytomegalovirus infection status, the study combined high-throughput TCR immunosequencing, statistical association of individual TCRs with disease status, and machine learning. Every discovery cohort repertoire had been produced on one sequencing platform. A later genetic analysis used genome-wide SNP genotypes for about three fifths of the 666 donors, treating that subset as a discovery cohort. The study aimed to test whether signatures of past pathogen exposure could be identified by cataloging public T cell receptors. Both class I and class II loci were covered by HLA typing, at four-digit resolution. Roughly five DR-DQ haplotypes were treated as single units for association and clustering because of strong linkage in the cohort. Roughly 300 gigabases of sequencing data and 70 million to 100 million unique TCR sequences made up an early release that covered about 640 HLA-typed donors. Rather than drawing on any new phenotypic data, the later analysis identified candidate immune exposures from TCR beta sequences and the way those sequences occurred across donors. Donor age, sex, ethnicity and CMV serostatus were compiled together with the repertoire data. The study used immunosequencing to profile the T cell repertoires of several hundred subjects and linked those repertoires to cytomegalovirus serostatus. Among some 400 genotyped donors of the cohort, an average of about 240,000 unique TCR beta nucleotide sequences were sequenced per donor, approximately 20% of them non-productive. A separate validation cohort of approximately 120 different subjects was used in addition to the 666-subject first cohort. General findings and caveats noted by the study authors: Because HLA typing was unavailable for some donors at each locus, only the typed subset was used in association tests. Three of the identified cytomegalovirus-associated TCR beta chains were confirmed in vitro to be specific for cytomegalovirus antigens. Strong co-occurrence of HLA alleles, especially DR and DQ, made assigning TCR associations to individual alleles difficult. A later analysis associated 16,951 TCR beta sequences with specific HLA alleles at a false discovery rate of 0.05. Roughly uniform sequencing depth across donors was assumed in presence/absence analyses, although this assumption may not hold. The sequencing pipeline was judged likely to have produced a cluster of highly shared sequence variants as a technical artifact. A further reported finding was that TCR beta sequences accurately predicted the HLA-A and HLA-B alleles for most subjects in the first cohort. The study gave a list of around 170 TCR beta chains associated with cytomegalovirus. In a later analysis, most CMV-associated TCR beta chains were found to appear HLA-restricted, with HLA associations seemingly driven largely by CMV exposure. Cytomegalovirus status was reported to be diagnosed by the classifier with high specificity and sensitivity in both the original and validation cohorts. According to a later analysis, TCR association rates differed among HLA loci, with DRB1 alleles showing the most associated TCRs and HLA-C alleles showing the fewest. A later analysis found that HLA-associated TCR beta chains were more clonally expanded and had lower generation probabilities than equally common non-associated chains. The authors suggested that the approach could potentially be generalized to other disease states and immunological phenotypes. Immune exposure information for the cohort was limited to CMV serostatus. The earlier analysis of 587 of the donors excluded roughly 17 rarely observed V segments, including chromosome 9 orphons, because counts were too low. Because the 87-base-pair reads could not distinguish some IMGT-functional V segments, including TRBV6-2 and TRBV6-3, those segments were excluded. Linkage disequilibrium might explain the correlated functional status among segregating V segments, but an unknown experimental factor could not be excluded. Only TCR beta chains were sequenced in this cohort, and the absence of alpha or paired-chain data limited detectable features. An association between a missense DCLRE1C variant and V-gene and J-gene trimming of TCR beta chains was found in a later genetic analysis and replicated in an independent cohort. Across donors, most TCR sequences were observed very rarely, whereas some public TCRs were present in many individuals. In a later analysis, several top co-occurrence clusters were reported to appear linked to parvovirus B19, influenza, CMV and Epstein-Barr virus. An earlier analysis of approximately 540 of the donors showed that most TCR beta V segments appeared in productive rearrangements either about 90% or about 30% of the time, which broadly matched IMGT annotations. Compared with the 666-donor mean, donors in an Asian-associated ancestry cluster had fewer N-insertions in productive TCRs, according to a later genetic analysis.

Reading from cysteine to phenylalanine, the CDR3 counts 16 amino acids. Left in the record is the CDR3 DNA by itself, 48 bases read in frame from the first base. CDR1 SEHNR and CDR2 FQNEAQ were looked up in the germline V gene (reference sequence). Trimmed from V: 0 bases; trimmed from J: 1 base; junction bases lacking a gene match: 6. About this clone itself: Its antigen remains undetermined. No base quality information exists; no much larger clone differs at one position.

The cohort consisted of hundreds of healthy bone marrow donors. All cohort members were sampled while nominally healthy, although unrecorded immune exposures were likely present. The donor tested CMV seronegative and was one of the 352 seronegative cohort members. A peripheral blood sample was provided by each donor, and peripheral blood mononuclear cells were used for TCR beta sequencing. The Qiagen DNeasy Blood Extraction Kit was used to extract genomic DNA from the blood cell samples. Library preparation was by the immunoSEQ multiplex PCR assay. For the multiplex PCR, a mixture combining 60 forward primers for TCR Vbeta segments and 13 reverse primers for TCR Jbeta segments was used. The CDR3 region of rearranged TCR beta genes was amplified from genomic DNA by a multiplex PCR assay. The amplified TCR beta libraries were sequenced on the Illumina HiSeq System as 87-base-pair reads. Turning to the authors' computational methods: Across the roughly 640 repertoires, a later analysis counted tens of millions of unique TCR beta chains, some 11 million of which were shared by at least two donors. To remove PCR and sequencing errors, raw reads were error-corrected and collapsed into unique sequences using a nearest-neighbor algorithm that merged closely related sequences. To assign V, D and J gene segments, CDR3 sequences were aligned to IMGT reference sequences. For a sequence to be retained, a match of at least six nucleotides was required to both a V gene segment and a J gene segment. A rearrangement counted as productive if the CDR3 had no stop codons and remained in frame with V and J, and every other rearrangement counted as non-productive. CDR3 was defined according to IMGT convention as the region running from the second conserved V-encoded cysteine to the conserved J-encoded phenylalanine. Sequences without an unambiguous match to a single V gene segment were excluded from the earlier analysis of about 600 of the donors. In an earlier analysis of approximately 500 of the donors, a V segment was called functional when productive rearrangements were above 56.7%, and segregating when the standard deviation between donors exceeded 5%. A statistical classification framework was built for diagnosing cytomegalovirus status from the catalog of TCR beta chain sequences. A later analysis assigned V and J genes by comparing TCR nucleotide sequences with IMGT/GENE-DB human TR gene sequences. The TCRdist pipeline was used in a later analysis to assign CDR3 sequences and most-parsimonious VDJ recombination scenarios. A later analysis defined each TCR beta chain by its CDR3 amino acid sequence plus V-gene family, and excluded reads lacking a unique V-gene family. A later analysis removed several hundred highly shared, low-generation-probability nucleotide sequences to deal with suspected cross-contamination and a sequencing artifact. For each public chain, a later analysis derived a clonal expansion index from normalized ranks of inferred template counts within each repertoire. Generation probabilities in a later analysis came from a VDJ recombination model fitted to out-of-frame rearrangements, and those results were checked against IGoR. In a later analysis, hypergeometric tests were used to score TCR-TCR, TCR-HLA and TCR-CMV co-occurrence, with a repertoire-size bias correction applied to TCR pairs. To estimate false discovery rates, a later analysis permuted the HLA or CMV assignments 20 times. A later analysis grouped co-occurring TCRs with DBSCAN, adding TCRdist sequence similarity when clustering within HLA-allele-positive subsets. Repertoires with fewer than 30,000 or more than 120,000 public chains, plus five repertoires with anomalous nucleotide sharing, were excluded from co-occurrence clustering. In TCRdb, the immuneACCESS table is reduced to in-frame sequences with V and J assigned. These tables do not hold every clone; where another copy was compared, an unresolved V gene accounts for under half, and the others remain unexplained. That table is the source of V, J and clone size, and D and trimming were worked out from the DNA. The table for this sample lists tens of thousands of clones; approximately 71% of them were counted only once. More than 2% of the sample is in the top ten clones.

The V and J genes are TRBV7-9 and TRBJ2-7, with TRBD2 matching 7 junction bases. Material: PBMCs. The sequence was obtained from a woman younger than 45 in good health and CMV-seronegative. The DNA sequence follows: TGTGCCAGCAGCTTAGCAATTTGGGGAGGGTCCTACGAGCAGTACTTC. Its translation is CASSLAIWGGSYEQYF.